The 12 T cell receptor beta chains below all came from one sample that was sequenced in a study of regulatory T cells in long-lasting Graves disease. Time point here: persistent/refractory GD, antithyroid drugs over 5 years with positive TRAb. The TCR library was made from RNA extracted from PBMCs. Construction of the TCR beta libraries employed iRepertoire HTBI primers in conjunction with Arm-PCR of CDR3 regions. Via MiXCR, TCRdb re-called the multiplex PCR reads, giving one row per CDR3 protein. The sample lists roughly 400,000 distinct CDR3 sequences; less than 25% were seen once. The sequencing here drew on peripheral blood mononuclear cells (PBMCs), taken when the disease was refractory, from a patient treated with antithyroid drugs. These receptors were collected from a female donor with Graves disease.

This chain joins TRBV28 and TRBJ2-2, with TRBD2 matching over 7 bases. The CDR3 consists of 16 residues. V shed 2 bases, J shed 6 bases, and the junction held 9 bases outside the gene matches. Germline V gene data show CDR1 as MDHEN and CDR2 as SYDVKM. The CDR3: CASSLPNLGRSGELFF. The CDR3, as DNA: TGTGCCAGCAGTTTACCCAATCTCGGGAGGTCCGGGGAGCTGTTTTTT.

This clonotype turned up a few times. The J gene is TRBJ2-7, the V gene TRBV28, with D unclear. V was trimmed by 6 bases and J by 3 bases, leaving 9 bases between them. The CDR3 is 12 amino acids. Looked up from germline, CDR1 is MDHEN and CDR2 is SYDVKM. The CDR3 DNA sequence: TGTGCCAGCAGCCGGGCTCTCTACGAGCAGTACTTC. Protein product: CASSRALYEQYF.

This clonotype was seen a few times. This chain uses TRBV11-3 with TRBJ2-2; the match to TRBD2 covers 7 bases. CDR1 is SGHNT and CDR2 is YENEEA in the germline V gene. V lost 4 bases, J lost 2 bases, and 7 bases stayed unmatched. This CDR3 has 16 residues. The CDR3 sequence is CASSSSGGSNTGELFF. As DNA, the CDR3 is TGTGCCAGCAGCTCCTCGGGGGGTTCCAACACCGGGGAGCTGTTTTTT.

This clonotype was recorded a few times. This rearrangement joins TRBV7-9 to TRBJ2-7; a possible D gene is TRBD2 (5 bases). The CDR3 runs to 13 residues. The V end lost 5 bases, the J end lost 0 bases, and 8 bases lay between the germline ends. CDR1 and CDR2 (germline): SEHNR, FQNEAQ (reference sequence). The CDR3: CASSVTSSYEQYF. The CDR3 DNA is TGTGCCAGCAGCGTTACTAGCTCCTACGAGCAGTACTTC. The entire variable domain, with the rest obtained from reference TRBV7-9 and TRBJ2-7, is as follows: DTGVSQNPRHKITKRGQNVTFRCDPISEHNRLYWYRQTLGQGPEFLTYFQNEAQLEKSRLLSDRFSAERPKGSFSTLEIQRTEQGDSAMYLCASSVTSSYEQYFGPGTRLTVT.

On this clonotype itself: The germline gene is not matched at one end of the junction; a read error may be the cause. This chain uses TRBV7-7 with TRBJ2-5, with 7 nucleotides matching TRBD2. This CDR3 is built from 15 residues. Germline V CDR1 and CDR2: SSHAT, FNYEAQ (reference sequence). The CDR3 sequence: CASSLSSSGQETQYF. The CDR3 nucleotides are TGTGCTAGCAGCTTGTCTTCTAGCGGCCAAGAGACCCAGTACTTC.

This chain joins TRBV27 and TRBJ2-7; D is possibly TRBD2 (6 bases). Trimming stripped 5 bases from V and 5 bases from J, with 22 bases between. The CDR3 sequence is 16 residues long. Germline CDR1 and CDR2: MNHEY and SMNVEV (reference sequence). In nucleotides, the CDR3 is TGTGCCAGCAGTCCACCCTACGGGAGTTCAATCCACGAGCAGTACTTC. Translating it yields CASSPPYGSSIHEQYF.

A note on this clonotype: The conserved phenylalanine or tryptophan is not found at the CDR3 terminus, so this likely reflects a read error. CDR3 DNA: TGCAGTGCTCGATCCCCGGACAACACCGGGGAGCTGTTTTAT. Encoded protein: CSARSPDNTGELFY. The chain links TRBV20-1 to TRBJ2-2; D gene unclear. The CDR3 covers 14 residues. Trimming stripped 5 bases from V and 2 bases from J, with 12 bases between. In germline, CDR1 is DFQATT, CDR2 SNEGSKA (reference sequence).

The table lists this clonotype with a few counts. The chain links TRBV7-2 to TRBJ1-6; D remains unclear. The CDR3 has 15 amino acids. The V end was cut by 5 bases, the J end by 0 bases, with 8 bases between. Germline V gene sequence: CDR1 SGHTA, CDR2 FQGNSA. CDR3 in amino acids: CASSDWSSYNSPLHF. The CDR3 DNA sequence: TGTGCCAGCAGCGATTGGAGCTCCTATAATTCACCCCTCCACTTT. The full variable domain, with the rest looked up from reference TRBV7-2 and TRBJ1-6, is GAGVSQSPSNKVTEKGKDVELRCDPISGHTALYWYRQSLGQGLEFLIYFQGNSAPDKSGLPSDRFSAERTGGSVSTLTIQRTQQEDSAVYLCASSDWSSYNSPLHFGNGTRLTVT.

This clonotype was seen at least ten times. This chain links TRBV27 with TRBJ1-2; 8 nucleotides align to TRBD1. Per the germline V gene, CDR1 is MNHEY and CDR2 is SMNVEV (reference sequence). The CDR3 loop spans 15 amino acids. V trimming: 7 bases; J trimming: 4 bases; junction bases outside the gene matches: 11. CDR3 coding DNA: TGTGCCAGCAAGGTTGACGGGACAGGCGGCTATGGCTACACCTTC. It translates to CASKVDGTGGYGYTF.

This clonotype has a count of ten or more. The rearrangement links TRBV19 to TRBJ2-7, with 9 positions matching TRBD1. The CDR3 consists of 16 residues. With V trimmed by 0 bases and J by 3 bases, 6 bases remained unmatched. Germline loops: CDR1 LNHDA, CDR2 SQIVND (reference sequence). The CDR3 spells CASSIDRRTGVYEQYF. DNA for the CDR3: TGTGCCAGTAGTATAGATCGGAGGACAGGGGTCTACGAGCAGTACTTC.

In this sample, this clonotype turned up once. Since a much larger clone is just one base distant, this may be a read error. The V call is TRBV30, the J call TRBJ1-2, with D uncertain. The CDR3 loop spans 16 amino acids. Germline lookup yields CDR1 GTSNPN and CDR2 SVGIG (reference sequence). The CDR3 nucleotides read TGTGCCTGGAGTGTACCGACGGGGAATCCGTACTATGGCAACACCTTC. This codes for CAWSVPTGNPYYGNTF.

This clonotype was seen many times. The V and J genes are TRBV7-2 and TRBJ2-7; maybe TRBD1 (5 bases). The germline V gene encodes CDR1 SGHTA and CDR2 FQGNSA. The ends were cut back, 5 bases at V and 7 bases at J, with 21 bases in the middle. The CDR3 is 15 amino acids. DNA for the CDR3: TGTGCCAGCAGCGAGGACCGACGACAAGGGGCGGAGCAGTACTTC. The encoded protein is CASSEDRRQGAEQYF.